Shown below are 20 T cell receptor beta chains from a single sample sequenced in a study of T cells in Graves' hyperthyroidism and ophthalmopathy. There were TCR beta CDR3 regions amplified from RNA transcripts. TCR CDR3 underwent first-round RT-PCR with the HTBI primer set. MiXCR was run by TCRdb on the multiplex PCR reads, yielding one entry per CDR3 protein. Among 600,000 to 900,000 distinct CDR3 sequences listed, 16% were seen once. The sample was blood. All receptors derive from a man aged 18 to 30 with Graves' hyperthyroidism.

The chain carries TRBV20-1 and TRBJ2-1; perhaps TRBD2 as D (5 bases). The V end was cut by 7 bases, the J end by 3 bases, with 10 bases between. CDR1 and CDR2 from the germline V gene are DFQATT and SNEGSKA (reference sequence). The CDR3 is 12 amino acids. CDR3: CSVGLDYNEQFF. CDR3 in DNA: TGCAGTGTAGGACTGGACTACAATGAGCAGTTCTTC.

Many counts were recorded for this clonotype. The chain joins TRBV18 to TRBJ1-5; D is unresolved. Trimming pared 5 bases from V and 1 base from J, leaving 12 bases between. Germline values: CDR1 KGHSH, CDR2 LQKENI. The CDR3 covers 15 residues. CDR3 residues: CASSGMGASNQPQHF. The CDR3 region has the DNA TGTGCCAGCTCAGGTATGGGCGCCAGCAATCAGCCCCAGCATTTT.

This clonotype was observed at least ten times. This chain joins TRBV20-1 and TRBJ2-7; D unresolved. Germline V gene lookup returns CDR1 DFQATT and CDR2 SNEGSKA (reference sequence). V gave up 3 bases and J gave up 2 bases, with 14 bases separating them. The CDR3 is made up of 14 amino acids. The CDR3 sequence: CSASRPPGTYEQYF. The CDR3 nucleotides read TGCAGTGCTAGTCGGCCTCCCGGAACCTACGAGCAGTACTTC.

This clonotype was seen many times. The V and J genes are TRBV28 and TRBJ2-7; perhaps TRBD2 as D (5 bases). The CDR3 spans 13 residues. The V end lost 3 bases, the J end lost 3 bases, and 9 bases lay between the germline ends. The germline CDR1 and CDR2 sequences are MDHEN and SYDVKM. The CDR3 region is CASSLIRGYEQYF. CDR3 bases: TGTGCCAGCAGTTTGATACGGGGCTACGAGCAGTACTTC.

This clonotype was counted at least ten times. The chain is built from TRBV28 and TRBJ2-7, with D tentatively TRBD1 (6 bases). Germline lookup yields CDR1 MDHEN and CDR2 SYDVKM. V lost 4 bases, J lost 3 bases, and 13 bases lay in between. The length of the CDR3 is 14 residues. In DNA, the CDR3 is TGTGCCAGCAGTTCTAACAGGGCTGACTACGAGCAGTACTTC. Translation gives CASSSNRADYEQYF.

The gene calls are TRBV19 and TRBJ2-2, with TRBD1 matching 8 bases. With V trimmed by 7 bases and J by 8 bases, 15 bases remained unmatched. The CDR3 length is 16 residues. CDR1 LNHDA and CDR2 SQIVND come from the germline V gene (reference sequence). DNA of the CDR3: TGTGCCAGTATCCCGACAGGGGCTAACGAAGAGGGGGAGCTGTTTTTT. It specifies CASIPTGANEEGELFF.

This clonotype has a count of ten or more. The gene calls are TRBV6-5 and TRBJ2-1; 13 bases map to TRBD2. CDR1 and CDR2 from the germline V gene are MNHEY and SVGAGI. V shed 4 bases and J 9 bases; nucleotides not matched to a gene: 6. This CDR3 is 15 amino acids long. The CDR3, as DNA: TGTGCCAGCAGTTCGCCGGGACTAGCGGGACGTGAGCAGTTCTTC. Translated: CASSSPGLAGREQFF.

The chain uses TRBV5-1 and TRBJ2-2; 7 bases fit TRBD1. Trimming removed 3 bases from V and 6 bases from J; junction bases left unmatched: 11. The CDR3 contains 16 residues. From germline, CDR1 is SGHRS and CDR2 YFSETQ. For the CDR3, the DNA is TGCGCCAGCAGCTCACAGGGGCCCGGTTCAGCCGGGGAGCTGTTTTTT. Translated: CASSSQGPGSAGELFF.

This clonotype was counted at least ten times. The CDR3 coding sequence is TGTGCCAGCAGTGTCCAGCGGGAGGGCCAGCATGAGCAGTTCTTC. It yields the protein CASSVQREGQHEQFF. The rearrangement uses TRBV2 and TRBJ2-1; 10 bases line up with TRBD2. In germline, CDR1 is SNHLY, CDR2 FYNNEI. The CDR3 runs to 15 residues. The trim removed 4 bases at V and 8 bases at J, leaving 8 bases unmatched. Full variable domain (rest looked up from reference TRBV2 and TRBJ2-1): EPEVTQTPSHQVTQMGQEVILRCVPISNHLYFYWYRQILGQKVEFLVSFYNNEISEKSEIFDDQFSVERPDGSNFTLKIRSTKLEDSAMYFCASSVQREGQHEQFFGPGTRLTVL.

The sample holds many counts of this clonotype. The chain links TRBV19 to TRBJ1-1; tentatively, D is TRBD1 (6 bases). Germline values: CDR1 LNHDA, CDR2 SQIVND (reference sequence). The CDR3 sequence is 13 residues long. V was pared by 4 bases and J by 5 bases, with 11 bases between. In DNA form, the CDR3 reads TGTGCCAGTAGTACTACAGGGAGGACTGAAGCTTTCTTT. This sequence encodes CASSTTGRTEAFF.

This clonotype was seen repeatedly, ten times or more. The chain uses TRBV3-1 and TRBJ2-7; D unresolved. V was shortened by 1 base and J by 6 bases, with 13 bases between the two germline ends. The CDR3 has 14 residues. CDR1 is LGHDT, CDR2 YNNKEL, per germline (reference sequence). The CDR3 bases are TGTGCCAGCAGCCAAGGACCCCTAAGAGGCGAGCAGTACTTC. Its protein product is CASSQGPLRGEQYF.

This clonotype was counted ten times or more. The chain employs TRBV2 and TRBJ1-2; a possible D gene is TRBD1 (6 bases). Germline CDR1 is SNHLY and CDR2 is FYNNEI. The germline V and J ends were trimmed by 2 bases and 5 bases, with 12 bases remaining between them. This CDR3 spans 14 amino acids. The CDR3 spells CASSELTGQYGYTF. The CDR3 DNA sequence: TGTGCCAGCAGTGAACTCACAGGGCAATATGGCTACACCTTC. The whole variable domain, remainder taken from reference TRBV2 and TRBJ1-2, is EPEVTQTPSHQVTQMGQEVILRCVPISNHLYFYWYRQILGQKVEFLVSFYNNEISEKSEIFDDQFSVERPDGSNFTLKIRSTKLEDSAMYFCASSELTGQYGYTFGSGTRLTVV.

The chain joins TRBV9 to TRBJ1-5; D is perhaps TRBD1 (6 bases). The germline V and J ends were trimmed by 0 bases and 5 bases, with 12 bases remaining between them. Per germline, CDR1 SGDLS and CDR2 YYNGEE. The CDR3 is 15 residues long. The CDR3 DNA reads as TGTGCCAGCAGCGTAGAGGCAGGGGAGCATCAGCCCCAGCATTTT. It codes for CASSVEAGEHQPQHF.

Only a few counts were recorded for this clonotype. The genes are TRBV7-3 and TRBJ2-3; D possibly uses TRBD1 or TRBD2 (5 bases each). The V gene lost 0 bases and the J gene lost 1 base, with 8 bases spanning the gap. Germline V gene sequence: CDR1 SGHTA, CDR2 FQGTGA. This CDR3 is 15 amino acids long. CDR3 in DNA: TGTGCCAGCAGCTTAACCGGGGCCCGCACAGATACGCAGTATTTT. Its protein is CASSLTGARTDTQYF.

J is TRBJ2-1 and V is TRBV28; D may correspond to TRBD1 or TRBD2 (6 bases each). This CDR3 has 15 amino acids. Germline values: CDR1 MDHEN, CDR2 SYDVKM. With 6 bases removed from V and 5 bases from J, the gap between germline ends came to 17 bases. CDR3 loop: CASSLQGVADNEQFF. The CDR3 nucleotides read TGTGCCAGCAGCTTACAGGGAGTAGCGGACAATGAGCAGTTCTTC.

In its sample, this clonotype was seen many times. This rearrangement joins TRBV11-1 to TRBJ1-3, with D unresolved. This CDR3 has 15 residues. V was pared by 8 bases and J by 4 bases, with 18 bases between. In germline, CDR1 is SGHAT, CDR2 FQDESV (reference sequence). CDR3 residues: CASVAEEWAGNTIYF. The DNA of the CDR3 is TGTGCCAGCGTTGCGGAGGAGTGGGCCGGAAACACCATATATTTT.

This clonotype appeared many times. This chain uses TRBV7-9 with TRBJ2-3; D ambiguous. The germline V gene has CDR1 SEHNR and CDR2 FQNEAQ (reference sequence). The CDR3 sequence is 12 residues long. Trimming left V 1 base short and J 6 bases short, with 5 bases between. The CDR3 DNA reads as TGTGCCAGCAGCTTAGAGATTGATACGCAGTATTTT. Its translation: CASSLEIDTQYF.

This clonotype was counted many times. The chain combines TRBV3-1 with TRBJ2-1, with 11 bases fitting TRBD2. Trimming cost V 4 bases and J 9 bases; bases outside gene matches: 2. The CDR3 extends over 13 amino acids. Germline CDR1 is LGHDT and CDR2 is YNNKEL (reference sequence). CDR3 sequence: CASSPLAGVEQFF. CDR3 bases: TGTGCCAGCAGCCCACTAGCGGGAGTTGAGCAGTTCTTC.

There are many counts of this clonotype. The chain is built from TRBV12-3 or TRBV12-4 and TRBJ2-2; 7 bases align to TRBD2. V shed 6 bases, J shed 4 bases, and the junction held 14 bases outside the gene matches. The CDR3 extends over 17 amino acids. CDR3 sequence reads: CASRTATSLALTGELFF. CDR3 in DNA: TGTGCCAGCAGGACAGCGACTAGCCTCGCCCTCACCGGGGAGCTGTTTTTT.

This clonotype has at least ten counts. The V and J genes are TRBV20-1 and TRBJ1-1; D call uncertain. This CDR3 comprises 12 residues. Germline values: CDR1 DFQATT, CDR2 SNEGSKA (reference sequence). V lost 3 bases and J 5 bases, leaving 10 bases between the germline ends. CDR3 sequence: CSARRGRTEAFF. Here the CDR3 DNA reads TGCAGTGCTAGGCGGGGTCGGACTGAAGCTTTCTTT.